These 29 T cell receptor beta chains came from one sample sequenced in a study of blood T cell repertoires in COVID-19. This table comes from immunoSEQ multiplex PCR, and its TCRdb copy is limited to in-frame clones, with some not included. The sample yields roughly 250,000 clones, 91% seen once. The specimen was PBMCs or T cells enriched from blood (not recorded which). These receptors all stem from a human donor in a cohort exposed to, infected with or recovered from COVID-19 (not recorded which). The donor label of this sample is uncertain.

The chain employs TRBV4-3 and TRBJ1-2, with unresolved D. CDR1 is LGHNA, CDR2 YSLEER, per germline. V was trimmed by 3 bases and J by 0 bases, leaving 5 bases between them. This CDR3 comprises 13 residues. DNA for the CDR3: TGCGCCAGCAGCCAGGAGCCTAACTATGGCTACACCTTC. Its translation: CASSQEPNYGYTF.

This clone appeared once. In DNA, the CDR3 is TGTGCTAGTGGGCCCAAGGGACAGAGAAACACCATATATTTT. This encodes CASGPKGQRNTIYF. The V gene is TRBV12-5, the J gene TRBJ1-3, with TRBD1 identical over 7 bases. The CDR3 covers 14 residues. Trimming at V came to 6 bases and at J to 5 bases, leaving 7 bases not matched to a gene. Per the germline V gene, CDR1 is LGHNT and CDR2 is FRNRAP.

The chain has TRBV9 and TRBJ2-1; 14 nucleotides agree with TRBD2. This CDR3 is 20 amino acids long. V was pared by 0 bases and J by 5 bases, with 13 bases of the junction left unmatched. The germline gives CDR1 SGDLS, CDR2 YYNGEE. The CDR3 DNA follows: TGTGCCAGCAGCGTAGATGAAGGGCTTTCGGGACTAGCGGGAGACAATGAGCAGTTCTTC. It yields the protein CASSVDEGLSGLAGDNEQFF.

This clone has a single count. The chain has TRBV18 and TRBJ1-3, with no clear D. V gave up 2 bases and J gave up 0 bases, with 8 bases separating them. Germline V gene sequence: CDR1 KGHSH, CDR2 LQKENI. The CDR3 is 15 residues long. Here the CDR3 reads CASSPLQDSGNTIYF. The CDR3 DNA follows: TGTGCCAGCTCACCATTACAAGACTCTGGAAACACCATATATTTT.

This chain joins TRBV7-6 and TRBJ1-1; 7 positions agree with TRBD1. CDR1 is SGHVS, CDR2 FNYEAQ, per germline. V dropped 5 bases and J dropped 5; count of bases not matched to a gene: 8. This CDR3 region has 14 residues. The CDR3 DNA reads TGTGCCAGCAGCCCGCGACAGGGTAGGACTGAAGCTTTCTTT. Its translation is CASSPRQGRTEAFF.

CDR3 nucleotides: TGTGCCAGCAGCCCCCCCGACAGGGGGGGTTTAGGCTACACCTTC. Protein sequence: CASSPPDRGGLGYTF. The J gene is TRBJ1-2, the V gene TRBV6-6, with TRBD1 identical over 9 bases. CDR3 length: 15 residues. Germline V gives CDR1 MNHNY, CDR2 SVGAGI (reference sequence). Trimming took 6 bases from V and 8 from J; bases not matched to a gene: 13.

Concerning this clone itself: Other nucleotide sequences in the sample specify the same CDR3. The genes are TRBV27 and TRBJ1-1; D is undetermined. Looked up from germline, CDR1 is MNHEY and CDR2 is SMNVEV (reference sequence). The CDR3 sequence is 13 residues long. V shed 0 bases and J shed 1 base, with 3 bases lying between them. CDR3 DNA sequence: TGTGCCAGCAGTTTATCTAGGAACACTGAAGCTTTCTTT. This sequence encodes CASSLSRNTEAFF.

CDR3 sequence: CASSSGTGSFYTF. In DNA, the CDR3 is TGTGCCAGCAGCTCCGGGACAGGGTCCTTCTACACCTTC. The chain combines TRBV27 with TRBJ1-2; 9 bases are shared with TRBD1. The CDR3 has 13 amino acids. The germline CDR1 and CDR2 sequences are MNHEY and SMNVEV (reference sequence). J was trimmed by 10 bases and V by 6 bases; bases with no gene match: 9.

The V and J genes are TRBV5-4 and TRBJ2-3, with D possibly TRBD2 on 7 matching bases. The CDR3 is made up of 15 amino acids. V shed 4 bases and J shed 4 bases, with 16 bases lying between them. CDR1 SGHNT and CDR2 YYREEE come from the germline V gene (reference sequence). The CDR3 here is CASSRSAGAADTQYF. CDR3 nucleotide sequence: TGTGCCAGCAGCCGATCTGCGGGGGCGGCAGATACGCAGTATTTT. Full variable domain (remainder filled in from reference TRBV5-4 and TRBJ2-3): ETGVTQSPTHLIKTRGQQVTLRCSSQSGHNTVSWYQQALGQGPQFIFQYYREEENGRGNFPPRFSGLQFPNYSSELNVNALELDDSALYLCASSRSAGAADTQYFGPGTRLTVL.

The rearrangement joins TRBV7-6 to TRBJ1-1, with 10 bases matching TRBD1. Per germline, CDR1 SGHVS and CDR2 FNYEAQ. Losses at the gene ends were 2 bases for V and 6 bases for J; bases not matched to a gene: 24. The length of the CDR3 is 21 residues. The CDR3 region has the DNA TGTGCCAGCAGCTTACGTAAAAGGACAGGGGGTTTCTTCGGGTTTCGCTCTGAAGCTTTCTTT. Amino acids: CASSLRKRTGGFFGFRSEAFF.

The chain has TRBV24-1 and TRBJ2-1; D gene ambiguous. Trimming stripped 7 bases from V and 1 base from J, with 7 bases between. This CDR3 contains 13 residues. The germline V gene encodes CDR1 KGHDR and CDR2 SFDVKD. The CDR3 nucleotides are TGTGCCACCAGCCCAGGATCCTACAATGAGCAGTTCTTC. Its protein is CATSPGSYNEQFF.

The V call is TRBV11-3, the J call TRBJ2-3, with 12 nucleotides matching TRBD2. Per the germline V gene, CDR1 is SGHNT and CDR2 is YENEEA. After removal of 5 bases from V and 0 bases from J, the junction contained 3 bases not matched to a gene. The CDR3 extends over 16 amino acids. The chain's CDR3 is CASSPSGGASTDTQYF. The CDR3 coding sequence is TGTGCCAGCAGCCCTAGCGGGGGGGCCAGCACAGATACGCAGTATTTT.

There are many counts of this clone. The chain couples TRBV7-3 to TRBJ2-1; TRBD2 matches at 8 bases. The CDR3 is made up of 15 amino acids. Germline-derived CDR1 and CDR2 are SGHTA and FQGTGA. Trimming took 3 bases from V and 2 from J; bases not matched to a gene: 3. The CDR3 DNA reads TGTGCCAGCAGCTTTACTAGCGGTCCCTACAATGAGCAGTTCTTC. The encoded protein is CASSFTSGPYNEQFF.

CDR3 nucleotides: TGTGCCAGCAGCCAAGAAACTAGGAGTACACCCCTCCACTTT. The encoded protein is CASSQETRSTPLHF. This sequence joins TRBV3-1 (or the pseudogene TRBV3-2) and TRBJ1-6; no firm D call. The CDR3 sequence is 14 residues long. Germline CDR1 reads LGHDT; CDR2 reads YNNKEL (reference sequence). The germline V and J ends were trimmed by 0 bases and 11 bases, with 11 bases remaining between them.

This chain links TRBV19 with TRBJ2-1, with TRBD2 identical over 9 bases. Germline V CDR1 and CDR2: LNHDA, SQIVND (reference sequence). Trimming at V came to 5 bases and at J to 10 bases, leaving 12 bases not matched to a gene. The CDR3 contains 15 residues. The CDR3 reads CASSFWTSAGGEQFF. In DNA form, the CDR3 reads TGTGCCAGTAGTTTCTGGACTAGCGCCGGTGGGGAGCAGTTCTTC. The variable domain in full, completed from reference TRBV19 and TRBJ2-1, reads DGGITQSPKYLFRKEGQNVTLSCEQNLNHDAMYWYRQDPGQGLRLIYYSQIVNDFQKGDIAEGYSVSREKKESFPLTVTSAQKNPTAFYLCASSFWTSAGGEQFFGPGTRLTVL.

The chain couples TRBV30 to TRBJ1-1; D remains ambiguous. Trimming removed 1 base at V and 0 bases at J, with 6 bases between. Germline V lookup: CDR1 GTSNPN, CDR2 SVGIG (reference sequence). The CDR3 covers 13 residues. The CDR3 sequence is CAWSGQMNTEAFF. CDR3 DNA: TGTGCCTGGAGTGGACAAATGAACACTGAAGCTTTCTTT.

V is TRBV29-1 and J is TRBJ2-3, with D perhaps TRBD2 (5 bases). The germline CDR1 and CDR2 sequences are SQVTM and ANQGSEA. The CDR3 has 14 residues. Trimming removed 3 bases from V and 1 base from J, with 11 bases in between. The CDR3 DNA reads as TGCAGCGTTGATGAGGGATCAGGCACAGATACGCAGTATTTT. Its translation: CSVDEGSGTDTQYF.

The chain has TRBV10-3 and TRBJ1-1; 7 positions match TRBD1. Per the germline V gene, CDR1 is ENHRY and CDR2 is SYGVKD. The ends lost 6 bases at V and 0 bases at J; junction bases unmatched: 7. The CDR3 sequence is 15 residues long. The chain's CDR3 is CAIRIQGRMNTEAFF. In DNA form, the CDR3 reads TGTGCCATCAGGATACAGGGGAGAATGAACACTGAAGCTTTCTTT.

The chain employs TRBV6-2 or TRBV6-3 and TRBJ1-5; no reliable D call. In germline, CDR1 is MNHEY, CDR2 SVGEGT. Trimming removed 0 bases from V and 2 bases from J, with 8 bases in between. This CDR3 is built from 15 residues. Here the CDR3 DNA reads TGTGCCAGCAGTTACTCGAGAAGCCGCAATCAGCCCCAGCATTTT. Translation: CASSYSRSRNQPQHF.

The V call is TRBV11-3, the J call TRBJ2-7, with D tentatively TRBD2 (6 bases). This CDR3 region has 15 residues. V shed 6 bases and J shed 3 bases, with 18 bases lying between them. CDR1 and CDR2 from the germline V gene are SGHNT and YENEEA. CDR3 sequence reads: CASRPIAVLLYEQYF. CDR3 nucleotide sequence: TGTGCCAGCAGACCTATAGCGGTTCTTCTCTACGAGCAGTACTTC.

The chain recombines TRBV11-2 with TRBJ1-2; no reliable D call. This CDR3 is built from 13 residues. The V and J ends lost 3 bases and 0 bases respectively, with 5 bases between them. The germline CDR1 and CDR2 sequences are SGHAT and FQNNGV. The CDR3 sequence is CASSFGANYGYTF. The CDR3 DNA is TGTGCCAGCAGCTTCGGGGCTAACTATGGCTACACCTTC.

The chain has TRBV4-1 and TRBJ1-5; the match to TRBD1 covers 7 bases. The germline gives CDR1 MGHRA, CDR2 YSYEKL. The CDR3 totals 15 residues. The ends lost 3 bases at V and 5 bases at J; junction bases unmatched: 7. The CDR3 is CASSQWTGSHQPQHF. In DNA, the CDR3 is TGCGCCAGCAGCCAGTGGACAGGATCCCATCAGCCCCAGCATTTT.

The chain combines TRBV5-5 with TRBJ2-5; perhaps TRBD2 as D (6 bases). The CDR3 has 15 amino acids. Trimming shortened V by 6 bases and J by 1 base, and 16 bases separated the two germline ends. The germline gives CDR1 SGHKS, CDR2 YYEKEE (reference sequence). The CDR3 DNA reads TGTGCCAGCACCTACTCAGCGGGCAGCCAAGAGACCCAGTACTTC. Translated: CASTYSAGSQETQYF.

The rearrangement links TRBV4-3 to TRBJ2-7, with 8 bases fitting TRBD1. Germline assignment: CDR1 LGHNA and CDR2 YSLEER. The CDR3 covers 15 residues. J was trimmed by 2 bases and V by 0 bases; bases with no gene match: 3. The CDR3 DNA sequence: TGCGCCAGCAGCCAAGATACAGGGGGGCCCTACGAGCAGTACTTC. It translates to CASSQDTGGPYEQYF.

This chain uses TRBV23-1 with TRBJ1-1; D is perhaps TRBD1 (5 bases). TRBV23-1 is an ORF, and what it does is uncertain. The CDR3 has 14 amino acids. V lost 3 bases and J lost 0, with 8 bases in between. The DNA of the CDR3 is TGCGCCAGCAGTCACGGACAAGTGAACACTGAAGCTTTCTTT. Its protein is CASSHGQVNTEAFF.

The V call is TRBV5-4, the J call TRBJ1-6, with D unresolved. The CDR3 totals 15 residues. Trimming pared 4 bases from V and 1 base from J, leaving 9 bases between. Germline values: CDR1 SGHNT, CDR2 YYREEE (reference sequence). The CDR3 here is CASSPAGSYNSPLHF. In DNA, the CDR3 is TGTGCCAGCAGCCCAGCGGGGTCCTATAATTCACCCCTCCACTTT.

This chain joins TRBV7-9 and TRBJ2-2; tentatively, D is TRBD1 (5 bases). From germline, CDR1 is SEHNR and CDR2 FQNEAQ (reference sequence). The CDR3 contains 15 residues. The V end was cut by 0 bases, the J end by 3 bases, with 8 bases between. The CDR3 is CASSLAAGYTGELFF. CDR3 in DNA: TGTGCCAGCAGCTTAGCGGCAGGGTACACCGGGGAGCTGTTTTTT. The variable domain in full, with the rest retrieved from reference TRBV7-9 and TRBJ2-2, is DTGVSQNPRHKITKRGQNVTFRCDPISEHNRLYWYRQTLGQGPEFLTYFQNEAQLEKSRLLSDRFSAERPKGSFSTLEIQRTEQGDSAMYLCASSLAAGYTGELFFGEGSRLTVL.

The gene calls are TRBV19 and TRBJ1-1, with D possibly TRBD1 on 6 matching bases. CDR3 length equals 14 residues. CDR1 and CDR2 from the germline V gene are LNHDA and SQIVND (reference sequence). Trimming left V 5 bases short and J 0 bases short, with 10 bases between. The CDR3 DNA reads TGTGCCAGTAGTTCAGCAGGGGTGAACACTGAAGCTTTCTTT. It specifies CASSSAGVNTEAFF.

The V and J genes are TRBV5-8 and TRBJ2-1, with TRBD1 as a possible D gene (5 bases). The CDR3 loop spans 15 amino acids. Germline V gives CDR1 SGHTS, CDR2 YDEGEE. V was cut by 4 bases and J by 2 bases, with 13 bases left in between. CDR3 DNA sequence: TGTGCCAGCAGCCCCCAGGGATCCCCCTACAATGAGCAGTTCTTC. Protein product: CASSPQGSPYNEQFF.